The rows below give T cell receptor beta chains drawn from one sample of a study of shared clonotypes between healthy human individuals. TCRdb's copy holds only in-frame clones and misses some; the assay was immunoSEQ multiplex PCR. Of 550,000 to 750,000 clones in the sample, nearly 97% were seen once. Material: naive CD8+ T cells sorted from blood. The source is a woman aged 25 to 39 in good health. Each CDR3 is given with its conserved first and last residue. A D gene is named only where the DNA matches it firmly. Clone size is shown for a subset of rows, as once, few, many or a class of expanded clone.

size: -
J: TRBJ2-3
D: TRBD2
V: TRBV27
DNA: TGTGCCAGCAGTTTCCCAGCGGGAGGAGTAGGCACAGATACGCAGTATTTT
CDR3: CASSFPAGGVGTDTQYF

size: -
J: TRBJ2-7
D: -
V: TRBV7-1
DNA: TGTGCCAGCAGCTTGGAGCAGGGTACCCCGATCTTC
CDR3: CASSLEQGTPIF

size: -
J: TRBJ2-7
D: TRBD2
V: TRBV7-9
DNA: TGTGCCAGCAGCTCCTCGGGACTAGCAGGGATTGGGCAGTACTTC
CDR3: CASSSSGLAGIGQYF

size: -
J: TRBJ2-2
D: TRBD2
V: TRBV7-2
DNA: TGTGCCAGCATCGGGACTAGCGGGGCGAACACCGGGGAGCTGTTTTTT
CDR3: CASIGTSGANTGELFF

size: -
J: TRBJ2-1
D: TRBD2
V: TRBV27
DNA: TGTGCCAGCAGTCCAGGACTAGCGGGAGCCAACAATGAGCAGTTCTTC
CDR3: CASSPGLAGANNEQFF

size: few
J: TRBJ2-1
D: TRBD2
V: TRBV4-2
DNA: TGTGCCAGCAGCCAAGATCTAGAGGCACTAGCGGGCTCCTACAATGAGCAGTTCTTC
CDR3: CASSQDLEALAGSYNEQFF

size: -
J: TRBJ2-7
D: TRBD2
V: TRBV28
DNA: TGTGCCAGCAATCCAAGCGGGGGGGGCCACGAGCAGTACTTC
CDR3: CASNPSGGGHEQYF

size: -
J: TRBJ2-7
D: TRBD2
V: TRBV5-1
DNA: TGCGCCAGCAGCTTGGGTCTAGCGGGTGACGAGCAGTACTTC
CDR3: CASSLGLAGDEQYF

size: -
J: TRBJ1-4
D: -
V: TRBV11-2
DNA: TGTGCCAGCAGCTTACAGGGAGATGAAAAACTGTTTTTT
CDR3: CASSLQGDEKLFF

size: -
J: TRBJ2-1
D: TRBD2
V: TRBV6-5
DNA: TGTGCCAGCAGTTACGAGGCGGGAGTGAGGGATGAGCAGTTCTTC
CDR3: CASSYEAGVRDEQFF

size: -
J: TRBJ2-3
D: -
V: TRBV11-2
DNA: TGTGCCAGCAGCTTCGAGGATACGCAGTATTTT
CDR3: CASSFEDTQYF

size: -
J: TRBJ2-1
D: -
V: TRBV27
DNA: TGTGCCAGCAGTTTAACGGGAAACAATGAGCAGTTCTTC
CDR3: CASSLTGNNEQFF

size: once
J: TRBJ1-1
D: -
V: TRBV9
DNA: TGTGCCAGCAGCGTATCGGGCCTCATGCTAACTGAAGCTTTCTTT
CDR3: CASSVSGLMLTEAFF

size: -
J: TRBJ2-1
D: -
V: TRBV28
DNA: TGTGCCAGCAGTTTATGGGTGAGCTCCTACAATGAGCAGTTCTTC
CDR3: CASSLWVSSYNEQFF